This is a list of T cell receptor beta chains from one sample in a study of shared clonotypes between healthy human individuals. Sequencing was performed with immunoSEQ multiplex PCR; in TCRdb, only in-frame clones are kept and a portion is missing. The table lists approximately 2,300,000 clones, roughly 92% of them singletons. Material: naive CD4+ T cells from PBMCs. These receptors were collected from a young man in good health. Some clones in this sample may be carry-over from other donors' samples. Each CDR3 is given with its conserved first and last residue. The order of the fields is V gene, clone size, D gene, J gene, CDR3 DNA, CDR3 protein. D genes are given only for firm matches. Clone size is stated in some rows and not others, as once, few, many or a class when expanded.

V: TRBV18
size: NA
D: TRBD2
J: TRBJ2-3
DNA: TGTGCCAGCTCTCTTCTAGCGGGGGTGCAGGATACGCAGTATTTT
CDR3: CASSLLAGVQDTQYF

V: TRBV6-1
size: NA
D: NA
J: TRBJ2-3
DNA: TGTGCCAGCAGTGGGGGTCACTTCACAGATACGCAGTATTTT
CDR3: CASSGGHFTDTQYF

V: TRBV7-9
size: NA
D: NA
J: TRBJ1-4
DNA: TGTGCCAGCAGCTCATGGGGAGGAACTAATGAAAAACTGTTTTTT
CDR3: CASSSWGGTNEKLFF

V: TRBV2
size: once
D: TRBD1
J: TRBJ1-4
DNA: TGTGCCAGCACCAAAACCGGGACAGGGGGATTTAATGAAAAACTGTTTTTT
CDR3: CASTKTGTGGFNEKLFF

V: TRBV28
size: once
D: NA
J: TRBJ2-3
DNA: TGTGCCAGCAGTTTAGTCATTCTAGCGCAACACACAGATACGCAGTATTTT
CDR3: CASSLVILAQHTDTQYF

V: TRBV5-1
size: NA
D: NA
J: TRBJ2-5
DNA: TGCGCCAGCAGCAGTATGGGTTTCGAGACCCAGTACTTC
CDR3: CASSSMGFETQYF

V: TRBV29-1
size: NA
D: NA
J: TRBJ2-3
DNA: TGCAGCGCTGTGATCATGGGATCTACGCAGTATTTT
CDR3: CSAVIMGSTQYF

V: TRBV27
size: NA
D: NA
J: TRBJ2-3
DNA: TGTGCCAGCAGTTTGGGAGATACGCAGTATTTT
CDR3: CASSLGDTQYF

V: TRBV12-2
size: NA
D: NA
J: TRBJ1-1
DNA: TGTGCAAGTCGCTTAGCACGACGGGTCCCTGAAGCTTTCTTT
CDR3: CASRLARRVPEAFF

V: TRBV29-1
size: NA
D: TRBD2
J: TRBJ2-1
DNA: TGCAGCGTTGAGACTAGCGGGGCCCCCGAGCAGTTCTTC
CDR3: CSVETSGAPEQFF

V: TRBV5-1
size: NA
D: NA
J: TRBJ1-4
DNA: TGCGCCAGCTCACCCCTAGATTCTATCATGAGGGGTGAAAAACTGTTTTTT
CDR3: CASSPLDSIMRGEKLFF

V: TRBV5-4
size: NA
D: TRBD2
J: TRBJ2-1
DNA: TGTGCCAGCAGCTTGGAGGGAGCGGGAGCCTACAATGAGCAGTTCTTC
CDR3: CASSLEGAGAYNEQFF

V: TRBV11-2
size: NA
D: TRBD1
J: TRBJ1-1
DNA: TGTGCCAGCAGCCCTCGGACAGGCCCGAACACTGAAGCTTTCTTT
CDR3: CASSPRTGPNTEAFF

V: TRBV6-4
size: NA
D: NA
J: TRBJ2-7
DNA: TGTGCCAGCAGTGACCCGACAGGTTCCTACGAGCAGTACTTC
CDR3: CASSDPTGSYEQYF

V: TRBV7-9
size: NA
D: TRBD1
J: TRBJ1-5
DNA: TGTGCCAGCAGCTTACTTCTAGGCAGGGACAGCGGAGGTCAGCCCCAGCATTTT
CDR3: CASSLLLGRDSGGQPQHF

V: TRBV4-3
size: NA
D: NA
J: TRBJ2-7
DNA: TGCGCCAGCAGCCACCCGGGACCAGAGACTAGCTACGAGCAGTACTTC
CDR3: CASSHPGPETSYEQYF

V: TRBV18
size: NA
D: NA
J: TRBJ2-1
DNA: TGTGCCAGCTCACCAAAGGGGTGGGAGCAGTTCTTC
CDR3: CASSPKGWEQFF

V: TRBV7-3
size: NA
D: NA
J: TRBJ2-2
DNA: TGTGCCAGCAGCGCGTCGGGACCGAACACCGGGGAGCTGTTTTTT
CDR3: CASSASGPNTGELFF

V: TRBV5-3
size: NA
D: NA
J: TRBJ2-7
DNA: TGTGCCAGAAGCTTGATGCCAGGCATGGAATTCCACGAGCAGTACTTC
CDR3: CARSLMPGMEFHEQYF

V: TRBV10-2
size: NA
D: TRBD1
J: TRBJ2-4
DNA: TGCGCCAGCAGTGAGCCGGGACAGGGTTTTGACATTCAGTACTTC
CDR3: CASSEPGQGFDIQYF

V: TRBV5-1
size: NA
D: NA
J: TRBJ1-1
DNA: TGCGCCAGCAGCTTGGAGGGGCGTGTGTGGGATACTGAAGCTTTCTTT
CDR3: CASSLEGRVWDTEAFF

V: TRBV19
size: NA
D: TRBD1
J: TRBJ2-7
DNA: TGTGCCAGTAGTGGCTACGGGACAGCGAGCTCCTACGAGCAGTACTTC
CDR3: CASSGYGTASSYEQYF

V: TRBV5-1
size: few
D: NA
J: TRBJ1-1
DNA: TGCGCCAGCAGCTTCCGACAGAACACTGAAGCTTTCTTT
CDR3: CASSFRQNTEAFF

V: TRBV7-2
size: NA
D: NA
J: TRBJ1-4
DNA: TGTGCCAGCAGCTTAGGGCCCAGCTCAACTAATGAAAAACTGTTTTTT
CDR3: CASSLGPSSTNEKLFF

V: TRBV10-1
size: NA
D: NA
J: TRBJ1-2
DNA: TGCGCCAGCAGTGAGGCCAGGGGCTATGGCTACACCTTC
CDR3: CASSEARGYGYTF

V: TRBV6-5
size: NA
D: NA
J: TRBJ2-1
DNA: TGTGCCAGCAGACAAGACAGCTACAATGAGCAGTTCTTC
CDR3: CASRQDSYNEQFF

V: TRBV10-3
size: NA
D: TRBD1
J: TRBJ2-1
DNA: TGTGCCATCAGTGCGAGAAGGGGGCAGAGCTCCTACAATGAGCAGTTCTTC
CDR3: CAISARRGQSSYNEQFF

V: TRBV9
size: NA
D: NA
J: TRBJ1-2
DNA: TGTGCCAGCAGCCCAACGGCGGGGGGCTACACCTTC
CDR3: CASSPTAGGYTF

V: TRBV7-6
size: NA
D: NA
J: TRBJ2-5
DNA: TGTGCCAGCAGTCTCTCGGGGGTAGGCGAGACCCAGTACTTC
CDR3: CASSLSGVGETQYF

V: TRBV2
size: NA
D: TRBD2
J: TRBJ2-7
DNA: TGTGCCAGCAGTGAACTGGGACTAGTTCAATCCGAGCAGTACTTC
CDR3: CASSELGLVQSEQYF

V: TRBV9
size: NA
D: TRBD1
J: TRBJ2-7
DNA: TGTGCCAGCAGCGTAACGGCCGACAGGGCCCCCTACGAGCAGTACTTC
CDR3: CASSVTADRAPYEQYF

V: TRBV23-1
size: NA
D: NA
J: TRBJ2-7
DNA: TGCGCCAGCAGTCAATCTCCGGGACCTTGCGACGAGCAGTACTTC
CDR3: CASSQSPGPCDEQYF

V: TRBV11-3
size: NA
D: NA
J: TRBJ1-1
DNA: TGTGCCAGCGCAGCGGGGGACACTGAAGCTTTCTTT
CDR3: CASAAGDTEAFF

V: TRBV12-5
size: NA
D: NA
J: TRBJ2-7
DNA: TGTGCTAGTGGCACATTCCACGAGCAGTACTTC
CDR3: CASGTFHEQYF

V: TRBV2
size: NA
D: TRBD1
J: TRBJ1-2
DNA: TGTGCCAGCAGTTGGGGACAGACCTATGGCTACACCTTC
CDR3: CASSWGQTYGYTF

V: TRBV7-2
size: NA
D: NA
J: TRBJ1-5
DNA: TGTGCCAGCAGCTTAGCGGGCATCAGGACCAATCAGCCCCAGCATTTT
CDR3: CASSLAGIRTNQPQHF

V: TRBV15
size: NA
D: TRBD1
J: TRBJ2-7
DNA: TGTGCCACCACCCGGGGACAGGGAAGCGAGCAGTACTTC
CDR3: CATTRGQGSEQYF

V: TRBV30
size: NA
D: NA
J: TRBJ2-5
DNA: TGTGCCTGGAGTGTCTTTAGCGGCCTCGGTGGGGAGACCCAGTACTTC
CDR3: CAWSVFSGLGGETQYF

V: TRBV7-2
size: NA
D: NA
J: TRBJ2-1
DNA: TGTGCCAGCAGCCCCCGGGGGCGGCGGAATGAGCAGTTCTTC
CDR3: CASSPRGRRNEQFF

V: TRBV6-5
size: NA
D: TRBD1
J: TRBJ1-2
DNA: TGTGCCAGCAGTTTAGCGGGACAGGGAGACTATGGCTACACCTTC
CDR3: CASSLAGQGDYGYTF

V: TRBV7-2
size: NA
D: NA
J: TRBJ2-4
DNA: TGTGCCAGCAGCTTAGACGGGGGGCAAAACATTCAGTACTTC
CDR3: CASSLDGGQNIQYF

V: TRBV14
size: NA
D: TRBD2
J: TRBJ2-1
DNA: TGTGCCAGCAGCCAAGATCCCGGGAGGGCCTACAATGAGCAGTTCTTC
CDR3: CASSQDPGRAYNEQFF

V: TRBV2
size: once
D: NA
J: TRBJ2-3
DNA: TGTGCCAGCAGCGAGGGTACGCAGTATTTT
CDR3: CASSEGTQYF

V: TRBV5-5
size: NA
D: TRBD1
J: TRBJ1-5
DNA: TGTGCCAGCAGCTTGGTGGCAGGGGGGAATCAGCCCCAGCATTTT
CDR3: CASSLVAGGNQPQHF

V: TRBV2
size: NA
D: NA
J: TRBJ2-2
DNA: TGTGCCAGCAGTGGTTCCGGGGAGCTGTTTTTT
CDR3: CASSGSGELFF

V: TRBV10-3
size: NA
D: NA
J: TRBJ2-1
DNA: TGTGCCATCAGTGAGTCGCTGCCTAGTCAAGGGAATGAGCAGTTCTTC
CDR3: CAISESLPSQGNEQFF

V: TRBV28
size: NA
D: NA
J: TRBJ1-4
DNA: TGTGCCAGCACGGGGACCAATGAAAAACTGTTTTTT
CDR3: CASTGTNEKLFF

V: TRBV25-1
size: NA
D: NA
J: TRBJ2-1
DNA: TGTGCCAGCAGTGATCTGGGATTGGGCTTAAATGAGCAGTTCTTC
CDR3: CASSDLGLGLNEQFF

V: TRBV11-3
size: NA
D: TRBD1
J: TRBJ2-3
DNA: TGTGCCAGCAGCCCAGGGGGTGGAACGCAGTATTTT
CDR3: CASSPGGGTQYF

V: TRBV5-1
size: NA
D: NA
J: TRBJ2-3
DNA: TGCGCCAGCAGCTTGGGGGAAGGAGGGCCGAGCACAGATACGCAGTATTTT
CDR3: CASSLGEGGPSTDTQYF

V: TRBV30
size: NA
D: NA
J: TRBJ1-2
DNA: TGTGCCTGGTCTAGGGGGGAGGGCTATGGCTACACCTTC
CDR3: CAWSRGEGYGYTF

V: TRBV10-3
size: NA
D: NA
J: TRBJ2-7
DNA: TGTGCCATCAGTGAAGTAGTCAGTCTCTCCTACGAGCAGTACTTC
CDR3: CAISEVVSLSYEQYF

V: TRBV28
size: once
D: NA
J: TRBJ1-2
DNA: TGTGCCAGCAGTTTATCTTGGTATGGCTACACCTTC
CDR3: CASSLSWYGYTF